The T cell receptor beta chain described here comes from a study of Tregs in tolerant kidney transplant recipients. This clone was seen only a few times. One end of the junction varies from germline; a read error may be responsible. TCRdb keeps only in-frame clones here, not all; method: immunoSEQ multiplex PCR. Of some 240,000 clones listed, around 82% were seen once; the top ten hold less than 0.75%. Thawed PBMCs were FACS-sorted into unstimulated CD4+CD25+CD127- regulatory T cells, CD4+CD25- non-regulatory cells, CD4 and CD8 cells. The CDR3 runs to 16 residues. The germline V gene has CDR1 MGHRA and CDR2 YSYEKL.

The TCR was taken from a human donor in good health. The V gene is TRBV4-1, the J gene TRBJ1-5; D may be TRBD1 (5 bases). The sample comprised CD4+ T cells from blood. CDR3 region: CASSKGNGGGNQPQHF. For the CDR3, the DNA is TGTGCCAGCAGCAAAGGCAATGGGGGGGGCAATCAGCCCCAGCATTTT.